The entry below describes one T cell receptor (beta chain). Its antigen is currently unknown. Proliferating CFSE-low MLR cells were sequenced to define alloreactive TCRbeta sequences. This entry is derived from a study of T cell clones after liver transplantation. As for the study in general: Immunosuppression withdrawal was tried within 2 years after liver transplantation in this trial. Post-transplant blood was tracked for graft-donor-reactive T cell clones identified in a pre-transplant mixed lymphocyte reaction.

The CDR3 length is 17 residues. Repertoires were generated with immunoSEQ multiplex PCR, while TCRdb's copy carries only in-frame clones and drops some. Altogether 5,000 or so clones are present, roughly 29% being singletons, with the ten largest covering around 16%. Study-level findings and limits: Compared with third party-reactive sequences, donor-reactive ones declined more, independent of withdrawal success.

The source material was CD4+ T cells from cultured PBMCs. The gene calls are TRBV12-1 and TRBJ2-6; no check of the table's D call, TRBD1, against the DNA was made. TRBV12-1 is a pseudogene segment. The source of this sequence is a human patient who received a liver transplant. T cells may partly derive from the graft donor. The CDR3, as DNA: TGTGCCAGCAGCAAAGACAGGGGGCGCTCGGGGGCCAACGTCCTGACTTTC. The encoded protein is CASSKDRGRSGANVLTF.